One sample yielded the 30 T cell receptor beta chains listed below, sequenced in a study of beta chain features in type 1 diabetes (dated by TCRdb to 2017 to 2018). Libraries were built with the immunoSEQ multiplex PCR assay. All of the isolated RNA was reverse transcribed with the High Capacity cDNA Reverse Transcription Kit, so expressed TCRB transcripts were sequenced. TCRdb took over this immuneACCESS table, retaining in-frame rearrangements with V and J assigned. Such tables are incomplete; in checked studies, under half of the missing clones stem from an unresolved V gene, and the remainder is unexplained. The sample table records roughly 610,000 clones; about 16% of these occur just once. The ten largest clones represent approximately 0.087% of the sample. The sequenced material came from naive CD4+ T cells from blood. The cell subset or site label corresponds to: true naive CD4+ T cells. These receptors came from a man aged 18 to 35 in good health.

The CDR3 DNA reads as TGCGCCAGCAGTCAAAAGTGGAGTCGAGGGAGGGCAGATACGCAGTATTTT. It yields the protein CASSQKWSRGRADTQYF. The chain has TRBV23-1 and TRBJ2-3; TRBD2 agrees at 7 bases. TRBV23-1 is known as an ORF, though its function is uncertain. The J segment lost 4 bases and the V segment lost 2 bases, leaving 12 bases of the junction unmatched. The CDR3 is 17 amino acids.

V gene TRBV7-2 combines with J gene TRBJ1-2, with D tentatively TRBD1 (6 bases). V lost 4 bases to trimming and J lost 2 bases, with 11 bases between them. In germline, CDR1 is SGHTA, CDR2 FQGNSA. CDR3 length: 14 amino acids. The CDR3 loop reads CASSWGLSNYGYTF. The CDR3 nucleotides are TGTGCCAGCAGCTGGGGGCTCTCCAACTATGGCTACACCTTC.

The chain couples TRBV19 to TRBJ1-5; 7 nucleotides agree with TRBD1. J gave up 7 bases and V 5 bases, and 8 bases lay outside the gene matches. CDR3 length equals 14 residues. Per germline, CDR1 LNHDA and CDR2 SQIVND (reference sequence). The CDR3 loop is CASSEQGKNQPQHF. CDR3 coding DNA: TGTGCCAGTAGTGAACAGGGGAAAAACCAGCCCCAGCATTTT.

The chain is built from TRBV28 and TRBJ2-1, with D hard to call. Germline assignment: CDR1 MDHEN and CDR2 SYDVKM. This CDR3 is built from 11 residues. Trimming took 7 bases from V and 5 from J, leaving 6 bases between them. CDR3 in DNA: TGTGCCAGCAACGCGGACAATGAGCAGTTCTTC. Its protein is CASNADNEQFF.

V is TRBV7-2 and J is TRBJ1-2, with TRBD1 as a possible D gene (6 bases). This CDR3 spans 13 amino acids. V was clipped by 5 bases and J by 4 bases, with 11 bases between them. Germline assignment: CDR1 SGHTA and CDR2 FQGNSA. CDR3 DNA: TGTGCCAGCAGCACACAGGGCGGCTATGGCTACACCTTC. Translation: CASSTQGGYGYTF.

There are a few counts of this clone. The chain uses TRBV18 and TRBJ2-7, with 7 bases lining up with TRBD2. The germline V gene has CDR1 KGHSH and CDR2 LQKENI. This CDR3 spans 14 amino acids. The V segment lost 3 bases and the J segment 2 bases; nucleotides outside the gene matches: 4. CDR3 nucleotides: TGTGCCAGCTCACCGGGAGGGCGCGCCTACGAGCAGTACTTC. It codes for CASSPGGRAYEQYF. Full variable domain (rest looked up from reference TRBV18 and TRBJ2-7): NAGVMQNPRHLVRRRGQEARLRCSPMKGHSHVYWYRQLPEEGLKFMVYLQKENIIDESGMPKERFSAEFPKEGPSILRIQQVVRGDSAAYFCASSPGGRAYEQYFGPGTRLTVT.

The CDR3 loop reads CASSSQSGAAYEQYF. CDR3 coding DNA: TGTGCCAGCAGCTCACAGTCCGGGGCCGCCTACGAGCAGTACTTC. The chain couples TRBV7-9 to TRBJ2-7; D possibly matches TRBD1 or TRBD2 (5 bases each). Trimming took 4 bases from V and 2 from J, leaving 15 bases between them. The CDR3 consists of 15 residues. Germline V gene data show CDR1 as SEHNR and CDR2 as FQNEAQ (reference sequence). Variable domain in full (rest from reference TRBV7-9 and TRBJ2-7): DTGVSQNPRHKITKRGQNVTFRCDPISEHNRLYWYRQTLGQGPEFLTYFQNEAQLEKSRLLSDRFSAERPKGSFSTLEIQRTEQGDSAMYLCASSSQSGAAYEQYFGPGTRLTVT.

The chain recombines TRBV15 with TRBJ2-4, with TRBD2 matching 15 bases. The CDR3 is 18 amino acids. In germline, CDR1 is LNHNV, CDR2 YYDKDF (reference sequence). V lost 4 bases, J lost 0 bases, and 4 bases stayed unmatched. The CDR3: CATSTGLAGGLAKNIQYF. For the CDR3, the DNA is TGTGCCACCAGCACAGGACTAGCGGGAGGGCTAGCCAAAAACATTCAGTACTTC.

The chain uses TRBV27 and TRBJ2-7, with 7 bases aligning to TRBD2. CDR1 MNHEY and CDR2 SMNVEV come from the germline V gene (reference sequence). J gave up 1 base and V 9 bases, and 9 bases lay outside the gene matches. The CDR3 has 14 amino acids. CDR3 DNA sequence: TGTGCCAGGATTAGCGGGTGGGGATCCTACGAGCAGTACTTC. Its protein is CARISGWGSYEQYF.

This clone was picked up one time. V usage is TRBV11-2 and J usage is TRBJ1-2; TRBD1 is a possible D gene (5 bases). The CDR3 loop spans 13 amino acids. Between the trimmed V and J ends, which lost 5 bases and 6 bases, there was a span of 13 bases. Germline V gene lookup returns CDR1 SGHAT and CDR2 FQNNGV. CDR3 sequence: CASSRRQGDGYTF. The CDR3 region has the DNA TGTGCCAGCAGCCGCCGCCAGGGTGATGGCTACACCTTC.

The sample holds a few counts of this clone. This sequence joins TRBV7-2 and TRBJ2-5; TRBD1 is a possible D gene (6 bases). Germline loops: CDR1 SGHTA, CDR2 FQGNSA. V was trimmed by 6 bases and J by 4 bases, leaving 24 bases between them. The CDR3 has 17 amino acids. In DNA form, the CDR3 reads TGTGCCAGCAGTACTTACAGGGTCCCAGTAAAGAGAGAGACCCAGTACTTC. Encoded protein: CASSTYRVPVKRETQYF. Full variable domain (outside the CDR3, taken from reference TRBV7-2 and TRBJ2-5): GAGVSQSPSNKVTEKGKDVELRCDPISGHTALYWYRQSLGQGLEFLIYFQGNSAPDKSGLPSDRFSAERTGGSVSTLTIQRTQQEDSAVYLCASSTYRVPVKRETQYFGPGTRLLVL.

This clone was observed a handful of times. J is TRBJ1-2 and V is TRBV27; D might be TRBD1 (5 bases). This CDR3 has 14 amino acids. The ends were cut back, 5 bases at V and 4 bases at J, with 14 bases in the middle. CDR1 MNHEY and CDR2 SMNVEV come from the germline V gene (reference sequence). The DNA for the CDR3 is TGTGCCAGCAGTAAAGGGGCGGGGGTCTATGGCTACACCTTC. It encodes CASSKGAGVYGYTF.

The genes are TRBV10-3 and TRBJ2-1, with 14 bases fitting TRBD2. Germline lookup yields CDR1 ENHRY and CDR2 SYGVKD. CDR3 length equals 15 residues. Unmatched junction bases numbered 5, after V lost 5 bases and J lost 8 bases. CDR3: CAISPGLAGVDEQFF. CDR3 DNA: TGTGCCATCAGTCCGGGACTAGCGGGAGTTGATGAGCAGTTCTTC.

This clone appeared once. The CDR3 loop reads CASSQEGTLNTGELFF. CDR3 bases: TGCGCCAGCAGCCAAGAAGGTACCTTGAACACCGGGGAGCTGTTTTTT. The chain joins TRBV4-3 to TRBJ2-2; D ambiguous. CDR1 LGHNA and CDR2 YSLEER come from the germline V gene. CDR3 length equals 16 residues. With 0 bases removed from V and 1 base from J, the gap between germline ends came to 9 bases.

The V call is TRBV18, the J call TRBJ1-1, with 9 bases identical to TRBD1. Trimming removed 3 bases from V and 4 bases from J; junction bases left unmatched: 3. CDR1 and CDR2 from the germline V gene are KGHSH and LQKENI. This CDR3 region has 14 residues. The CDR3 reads CASSPGTGPTEAFF. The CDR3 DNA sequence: TGTGCCAGCTCACCTGGGACAGGGCCCACTGAAGCTTTCTTT.

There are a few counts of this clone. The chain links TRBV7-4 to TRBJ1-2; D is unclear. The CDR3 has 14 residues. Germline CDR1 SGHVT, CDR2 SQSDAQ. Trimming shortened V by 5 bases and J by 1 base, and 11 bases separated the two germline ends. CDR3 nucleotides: TGTGCCAGCAGCCTAGGGAGGGTTAACTATGGCTACACCTTC. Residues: CASSLGRVNYGYTF.

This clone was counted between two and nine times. The CDR3 region has the DNA TGTGCCAGCAGCCTCCGGGGTAGCGGGGGGACCACGAACACCGGGGAGCTGTTTTTT. Translated, it gives CASSLRGSGGTTNTGELFF. The chain recombines TRBV9 with TRBJ2-2, with 10 bases matching TRBD2. The CDR3 loop spans 19 amino acids. Germline assignment: CDR1 SGDLS and CDR2 YYNGEE. V lost 4 bases and J lost 0; bases outside the gene matches: 12.

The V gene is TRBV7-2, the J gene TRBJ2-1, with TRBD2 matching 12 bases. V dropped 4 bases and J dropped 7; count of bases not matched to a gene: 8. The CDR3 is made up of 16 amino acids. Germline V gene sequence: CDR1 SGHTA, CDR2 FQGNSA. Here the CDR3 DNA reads TGTGCCAGCAGCTCGTTTCTAGCGGGAGGGAGGAATGAGCAGTTCTTC. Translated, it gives CASSSFLAGGRNEQFF.

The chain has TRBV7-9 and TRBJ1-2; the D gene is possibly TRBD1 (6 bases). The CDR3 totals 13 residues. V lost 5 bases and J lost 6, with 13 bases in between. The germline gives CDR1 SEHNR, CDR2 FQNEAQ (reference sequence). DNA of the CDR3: TGTGCCAGCAGCCTTTCAGGGGTGGATGGCTACACCTTC. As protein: CASSLSGVDGYTF.

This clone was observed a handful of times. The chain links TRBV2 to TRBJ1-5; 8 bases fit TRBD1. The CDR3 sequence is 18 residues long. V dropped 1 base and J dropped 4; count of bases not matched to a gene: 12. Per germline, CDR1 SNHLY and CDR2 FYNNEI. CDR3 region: CASSEVYRGNRRNQPQHF. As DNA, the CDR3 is TGTGCCAGCAGTGAAGTTTACAGGGGGAATCGTAGGAATCAGCCCCAGCATTTT.

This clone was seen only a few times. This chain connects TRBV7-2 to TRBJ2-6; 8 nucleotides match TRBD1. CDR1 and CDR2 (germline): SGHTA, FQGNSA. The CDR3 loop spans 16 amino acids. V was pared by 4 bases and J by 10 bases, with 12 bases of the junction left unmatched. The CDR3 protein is CASSSTDRVKNNVLTF. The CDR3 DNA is TGTGCCAGCAGCTCAACGGACAGGGTAAAAAATAACGTCCTGACTTTC.

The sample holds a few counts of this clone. CDR3 nucleotides: TGTGCCAGCAGCTTTGCCGGGACTAGCGGCACCTACGAGCAGTACTTC. This sequence encodes CASSFAGTSGTYEQYF. V and J are TRBV7-2 and TRBJ2-7, with 11 bases matching TRBD2. Germline values: CDR1 SGHTA, CDR2 FQGNSA. The CDR3 totals 16 residues. Germline trimming cut 3 bases from V and 2 bases from J; bases unmatched to any gene: 6.

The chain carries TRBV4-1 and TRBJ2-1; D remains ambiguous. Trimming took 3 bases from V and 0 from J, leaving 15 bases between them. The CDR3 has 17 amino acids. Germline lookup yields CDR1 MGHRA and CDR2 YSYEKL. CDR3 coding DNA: TGCGCCAGCAGCCAGGGCCGACTCTCGAGCTCCTACAATGAGCAGTTCTTC. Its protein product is CASSQGRLSSSYNEQFF.

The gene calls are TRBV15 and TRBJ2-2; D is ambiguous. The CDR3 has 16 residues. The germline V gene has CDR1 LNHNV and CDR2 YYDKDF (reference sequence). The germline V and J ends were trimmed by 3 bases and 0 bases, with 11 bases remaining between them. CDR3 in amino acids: CATSRSPISNTGELFF. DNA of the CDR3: TGTGCCACCAGCAGGTCGCCGATCTCGAACACCGGGGAGCTGTTTTTT.

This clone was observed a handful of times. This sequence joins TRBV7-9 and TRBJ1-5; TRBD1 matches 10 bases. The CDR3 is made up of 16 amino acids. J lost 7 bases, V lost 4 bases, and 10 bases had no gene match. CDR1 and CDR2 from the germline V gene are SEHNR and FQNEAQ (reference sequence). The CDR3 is CASSSAGTGVGQPQHF. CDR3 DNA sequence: TGTGCCAGCAGCTCCGCGGGGACAGGGGTGGGCCAGCCCCAGCATTTT.

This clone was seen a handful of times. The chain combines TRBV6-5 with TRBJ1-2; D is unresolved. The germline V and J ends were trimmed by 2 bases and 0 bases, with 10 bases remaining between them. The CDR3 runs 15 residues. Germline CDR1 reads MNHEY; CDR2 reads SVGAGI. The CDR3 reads CASSYGEGTNYGYTF. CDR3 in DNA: TGTGCCAGCAGTTACGGGGAGGGTACTAACTATGGCTACACCTTC.

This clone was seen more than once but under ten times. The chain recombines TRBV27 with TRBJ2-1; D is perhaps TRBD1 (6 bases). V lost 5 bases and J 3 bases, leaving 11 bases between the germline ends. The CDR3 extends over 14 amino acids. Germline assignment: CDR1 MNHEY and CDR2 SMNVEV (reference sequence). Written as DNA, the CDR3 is TGTGCCAGCAGTCAAAGGGGGTTCTACAATGAGCAGTTCTTC. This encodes CASSQRGFYNEQFF.

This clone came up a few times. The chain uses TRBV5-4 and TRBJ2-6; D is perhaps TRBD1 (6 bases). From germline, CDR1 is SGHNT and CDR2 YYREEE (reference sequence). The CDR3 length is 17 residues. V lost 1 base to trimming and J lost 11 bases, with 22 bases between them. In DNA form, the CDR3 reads TGTGCCAGCAGCTTGAGGGCGTACAGGGTAGATCTCCACGTCCTGACTTTC. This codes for CASSLRAYRVDLHVLTF.

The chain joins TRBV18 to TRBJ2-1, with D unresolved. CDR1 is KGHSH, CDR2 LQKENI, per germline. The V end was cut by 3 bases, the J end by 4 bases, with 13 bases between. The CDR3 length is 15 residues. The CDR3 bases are TGTGCCAGCTCACCTGAGAGGAGACCTTACAATGAGCAGTTCTTC. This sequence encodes CASSPERRPYNEQFF.

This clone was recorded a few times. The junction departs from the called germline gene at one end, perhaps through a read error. The CDR3 DNA reads as TGTGCCAGCAGTGCCCAGGGACAGGTACCCTTC. Encoded protein: CASSAQGQVPF. This chain uses TRBV6-1 with TRBJ1-2, with TRBD1 matching over 8 bases. This CDR3 comprises 11 residues. Germline V gives CDR1 MNHNS, CDR2 SASEGT.